This T cell receptor (beta chain) stems from a study of neurological immune-mediated disorders. Study-level background: Of the multiple sclerosis patients, 34 in total, some 30 were relapsing-remitting and 3 were secondary progressive.

Using its own MiXCR run on the 5' RACE reads, TCRdb lists one record per CDR3 protein. The sample includes some 80,000 distinct CDR3 sequences, 5.5% to 6.5% of them seen just once. The ends were cut back, 6 bases at V and 3 bases at J, with 39 bases in the middle. This CDR3 has 21 amino acids. Germline-derived CDR1 and CDR2 are DFQATT and SNEGSKA (reference sequence). Specified time point: longitudinal time-point 2. Ten or more counts support this clonotype. The chain carries TRBV20-1 and TRBJ2-7; either TRBD1 or TRBD2 may fit D (5 bases each). The TCR originated in a woman aged 55-75 years with multiple sclerosis. The material sequenced was PBMCs. CDR3 amino acids: CSAHSGDLKSLLGPRYYEQYF. The DNA of the CDR3 is TGCAGTGCCCACTCCGGCGACCTCAAAAGCCTCCTGGGACCCCGATACTACGAGCAGTACTTC.